This T cell receptor beta chain was captured by sequencing in a study of T-cell reconstitution after alpha-beta-depleted transplantation in children. Preparation of the TCRbeta library involved a method that used unique molecular identifiers. TCRdb ran MiXCR on the PCR reads and lists one entry per CDR3 protein. Found here are some 340,000 distinct CDR3 sequences, 10% of them singletons; the top ten hold 2% to 3%. Germline V CDR1 and CDR2: MNHEY, SMNVEV (reference sequence). Losses at the gene ends were 5 bases for V and 8 bases for J; bases not matched to a gene: 14. The CDR3 totals 15 residues. The sample holds a few counts of this clonotype.

The material sequenced was PBMCs from the stem cell graft donor, taken from the stem cell graft. This chain joins TRBV27 and TRBJ1-2; 7 bases match TRBD1. The sequence came from a human donor who donated a stem cell graft to a child with acute lymphoblastic leukemia. Here the CDR3 reads CASSGGGGGSWGYTF. The CDR3 region has the DNA TGTGCCAGCAGTGGGGGGGGAGGGGGCTCGTGGGGCTACACCTTC.